This T cell receptor beta chain comes out of a study of naive and memory T cell subsets. Regarding the study as a whole: In naive cells, over 85% of TCR sequences were seen only once. Between naive and memory subsets, TCR abundance power law exponents differed. Possibly reflecting memory cells re-expressing CD45RA, a few larger clonotypes occurred in naive repertoires, especially CD8.

As regards this clonotype: Its antigen is undetermined.

The beta constant-region primer was an equimolar mix of two oligonucleotides covering TRBC1 and TRBC2. Four rounds of PCR amplified the ligated cDNA using nested alpha and beta constant-region primers plus SP2. Ligation attached a single-stranded oligonucleotide with a 12-nucleotide UMI and the SP2 primer to the cDNA 3' end. From the UMI-ligation and nested PCR reads, TCRdb called clonotypes with MiXCR, one entry per CDR3 protein. Among 150,000 or so distinct CDR3 sequences listed, roughly 22% were seen once. CD4+ T cell IFNgamma after overnight CMV lysate exposure gave donor CMV status. Germline V gene sequence: CDR1 MDHEN, CDR2 SYDVKM. Unmatched junction bases numbered 11, after V lost 1 base and J lost 6 bases. This CDR3 region has 17 residues.

The sequence derives from a human donor in good health. The sequenced sample was naive CD4+ T cells from blood. The chain couples TRBV28 to TRBJ2-5, with 10 bases fitting TRBD2. The CDR3 here is CASSLSTPSGSGKTQYF. The CDR3, as DNA: TGTGCCAGCAGTTTATCCACGCCTAGCGGGAGTGGGAAGACCCAGTACTTC.